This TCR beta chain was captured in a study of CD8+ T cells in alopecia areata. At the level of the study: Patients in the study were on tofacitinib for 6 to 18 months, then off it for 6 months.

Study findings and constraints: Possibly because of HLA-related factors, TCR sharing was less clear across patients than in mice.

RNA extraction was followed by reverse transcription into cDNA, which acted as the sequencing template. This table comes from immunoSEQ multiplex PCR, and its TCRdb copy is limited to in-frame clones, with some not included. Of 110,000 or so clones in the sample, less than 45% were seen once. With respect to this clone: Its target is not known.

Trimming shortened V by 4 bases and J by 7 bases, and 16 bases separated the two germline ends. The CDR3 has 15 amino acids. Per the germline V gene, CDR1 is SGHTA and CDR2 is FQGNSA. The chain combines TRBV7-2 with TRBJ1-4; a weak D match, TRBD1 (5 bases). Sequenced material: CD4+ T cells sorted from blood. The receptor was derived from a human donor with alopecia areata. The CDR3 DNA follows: TGTGCCAGCAGCTCCGACAGTCGCAGAGGTGAAAAACTGTTTTTT. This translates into CASSSDSRRGEKLFF.